These T cell receptor beta chains were read from a single sample in a study of post-analysis software for immune sequencing data. MiXCR, applied by TCRdb to the PCR reads, yields one record per CDR3 protein. The sample yields 650,000 to 850,000 distinct CDR3 sequences, roughly 50% seen once. Sequenced material: blood. These receptors were collected from a girl aged 10 to 17 with multiple sclerosis. The CDR3 runs from the conserved cysteine through the conserved F or W. The D gene is left open where the match is weak. Clone sizes are given selectively: once, few, many, or a class where the clone is expanded.

cdr3_nt,cdr3_aa,clone_size,v_call,d_call,j_call,cdr3_length
TGCAGCGTTGAACCAGCGGGAGGGCCCACAGATACGCAGTATTTT,CSVEPAGGPTDTQYF,.,TRBV29-1,TRBD2,TRBJ2-3,15
TGTGCCAGCAGCTTTGGATCGGAGACCCAGTACTTC,CASSFGSETQYF,many,TRBV12-3/TRBV12-4,.,TRBJ2-5,12
TGTGCCAGCAGTCCCGAGGGCCTCCCCTACAATGAGCAGTTCTTC,CASSPEGLPYNEQFF,few,TRBV6-5,.,TRBJ2-1,15
TGTGCCAGCAGCTTCACGGGACTAGCGGGAGCAAGTCGCAATGAGCAGTTCTTC,CASSFTGLAGASRNEQFF,.,TRBV7-9,TRBD2,TRBJ2-1,18
TGTGCCAGCACCCCATCGAGGGCTGGGGCCAACGTCCTGACTTTC,CASTPSRAGANVLTF,.,TRBV7-2,.,TRBJ2-6,15
TGTGCCAGCAGTTGGTCTGGGGAGGTAAAGAACATTCAGTACTTC,CASSWSGEVKNIQYF,once,TRBV12-3/TRBV12-4,.,TRBJ2-4,15
TGTGCCAGCAGCTTAGGGGGGACAGTCAATGAGCAGTTCTTC,CASSLGGTVNEQFF,.,TRBV7-2,TRBD1,TRBJ2-1,14
TGTGCCGGCAGCTACGGGACTAGCGACTACAATGAGCAGTTCTTC,CAGSYGTSDYNEQFF,.,TRBV12-3/TRBV12-4,TRBD2,TRBJ2-1,15
TGCAGTGCTAGGGGAGGACAGGGAAACACTTACGAGCAGTACTTC,CSARGGQGNTYEQYF,.,TRBV20-1,TRBD1,TRBJ2-7,15
TGTGCCAGCAGCTTAGGGGCGCTAGCGGCAACAGATACGCAGTATTTT,CASSLGALAATDTQYF,.,TRBV7-6,TRBD2,TRBJ2-3,16
TGTGCCAGCAGCTTCCGGGACAATTACTACGAGCAGTACTTC,CASSFRDNYYEQYF,.,TRBV13,.,TRBJ2-7,14
TGTGCCAGCAGCCTGGGACAGGGGGCTTTAGCGGGAACCAGGGAGCAGTACTTC,CASSLGQGALAGTREQYF,.,TRBV4-2,TRBD1,TRBJ2-5,18
TGTGCCAGCAACTTAAAAGTGGGAATAGACACTGAAGCTTTCTTT,CASNLKVGIDTEAFF,.,TRBV28,.,TRBJ1-1,15
TGCGCCAGCAGCTCCGAGACGACAGGTCGAAATTCACCCCTCCACTTT,CASSSETTGRNSPLHF,few,TRBV4-1,.,TRBJ1-6,16
TGTGCCAGCAGCTTAGATTCGGGCAGCCCCTACGAGCAGTACTTC,CASSLDSGSPYEQYF,.,TRBV11-2,.,TRBJ2-7,15
TGTGCCAGCAGCCAGAAGATTAAGCGGACAGGGAAGGCCTACGAGCAGTACTTC,CASSQKIKRTGKAYEQYF,few,TRBV4-2,TRBD1,TRBJ2-7,18
TGCAGCGTCCGACGCCGACAGGGGGATGGCTACACCTTC,CSVRRRQGDGYTF,few,TRBV29-1,TRBD1,TRBJ1-2,13
TGTGCCAGCAGCTCCAATTCCGAGGTCTGGGTCCCGTCGGATGAAAAACTGTTTTTT,CASSSNSEVWVPSDEKLFF,.,TRBV7-9,.,TRBJ1-4,19
TGTGCCAGCAGTGGCACAGGGGGCGTAAGCTATGGCTACACCTTC,CASSGTGGVSYGYTF,once,TRBV25-1,TRBD1,TRBJ1-2,15
TGCAGTGCTAGTAGGTCAGGAAAATCCTACGAGCAGTACTTC,CSASRSGKSYEQYF,once,TRBV20-1,.,TRBJ2-7,14
TGTGCCAGCAGCCTCCTAGCGGGAGGTCCTGAGAATGAGCAGTTCTTC,CASSLLAGGPENEQFF,few,TRBV3-1,TRBD2,TRBJ2-1,16
TGTGCTAGCAGCTTACAATTACGAATCCTAGCGGGGATGATCTACGAGCAGTACTTC,CASSLQLRILAGMIYEQYF,.,TRBV7-7,TRBD2,TRBJ2-7,19
TGTGCCAGCAGCTTAGCCCGCCTTGATACGCAGTATTTT,CASSLARLDTQYF,few,TRBV12-3/TRBV12-4,.,TRBJ2-3,13
TGTGCCAGCAGCGTAGGGGCAGGGTGGGGCTACACCTTC,CASSVGAGWGYTF,few,TRBV9,.,TRBJ1-2,13
TGTGCCACCAGTGACCGGACAGGGACTCAGCCCCAGCATTTT,CATSDRTGTQPQHF,.,TRBV24-1,TRBD1,TRBJ1-5,14
TGTGCCACCGAACAGGGGGAGACCCAGTACTTC,CATEQGETQYF,.,TRBV24-1,TRBD1,TRBJ2-5,11
TGTGCCAGTGTTGTGGCTGTTCATGGCTACACCTTC,CASVVAVHGYTF,.,TRBV2,.,TRBJ1-2,12
TGTGCCAGCAGCCAAGATGGGCGGGTCCAAGAGACCCAGTACTTC,CASSQDGRVQETQYF,.,TRBV3-1,.,TRBJ2-5,15
TGTGCCAGCAGTTTAAAGGCAGTCTACAATGAGCAGTTCTTC,CASSLKAVYNEQFF,few,TRBV12-3/TRBV12-4,.,TRBJ2-1,14
TGTGCCAGCAGTTTAAGTAGAACTCTCCGGGGGCAGTATTTT,CASSLSRTLRGQYF,few,TRBV12-3/TRBV12-4,.,TRBJ2-3,14
TGTGCCAGCAGTGGACGGAGGGAGTCGGATACGCAGTATTTT,CASSGRRESDTQYF,.,TRBV28,.,TRBJ2-3,14
TGTGCCAGCAGTTTATGGAGGGAAGATACGCAGTATTTT,CASSLWREDTQYF,once,TRBV27,.,TRBJ2-3,13
TGCAGTGCTACCCCCCGGGGAGGTGGAGAGACCCAGTACTTC,CSATPRGGGETQYF,.,TRBV20-1,.,TRBJ2-5,14
TGTGCCGCCGGGACCCAATACGAGCAGTACTTC,CAAGTQYEQYF,.,TRBV10-3,.,TRBJ2-7,11
TGTGCCAGCAGCCAAGTCCTAGCGGGAGTCCGGAATGAGCAGTTCTTC,CASSQVLAGVRNEQFF,.,TRBV3-1,TRBD2,TRBJ2-1,16
TGCAGTGCCAGGGCGGTAAGCGGGAGGATTGAGCAGTTCTTC,CSARAVSGRIEQFF,.,TRBV20-1,TRBD2,TRBJ2-1,14
TGTGCCATCAGTGAGGGAGACTCTGGGGCCAACGTCCTGACTTTC,CAISEGDSGANVLTF,.,TRBV10-3,.,TRBJ2-6,15
TGTGCCAGCAGTTTCGCGGGAAATAGCAATCAGCCCCAGCATTTT,CASSFAGNSNQPQHF,.,TRBV12-3/TRBV12-4,.,TRBJ1-5,15
TGTGCCAGCAGTTCCCAATCTGAGGAGCTGTTTTTT,CASSSQSEELFF,.,TRBV12-3/TRBV12-4,.,TRBJ2-2,12
TGCAGCCATATGGCGGGACCCGGGAGCACGCAGTATTTT,CSHMAGPGSTQYF,once,TRBV29-1,.,TRBJ2-3,13
TGTGCCAGCAGCGTCTCAATCGGCGGGGAGACCCAGTACTTC,CASSVSIGGETQYF,few,TRBV9,.,TRBJ2-5,14
TGCAGTGCTAGTACGGGACTTCGCTACAATGAGCAGTTCTTC,CSASTGLRYNEQFF,few,TRBV20-1,.,TRBJ2-1,14
TGCGCCAGCAGCCAATCCGATGCGGGAGGGCCGATAGGTGAGCAGTTCTTC,CASSQSDAGGPIGEQFF,few,TRBV4-3,TRBD2,TRBJ2-1,17
TGTGCCAGCAGCCCCCCAGCGGGCCCTCCCAATGAGCAGTTCTTC,CASSPPAGPPNEQFF,.,TRBV12-3/TRBV12-4,.,TRBJ2-1,15
TGTGCCAGCAGCTTAGCGGAGAGCTACGAGCAGTACTTC,CASSLAESYEQYF,.,TRBV7-6,.,TRBJ2-7,13
TGCGCCAGCAGCCAAGATTTGGCTAGCGGGAGCTCCTACAATGAGCAGTTCTTC,CASSQDLASGSSYNEQFF,.,TRBV4-3,TRBD2,TRBJ2-1,18
TGTGCCAGCAGTCCAGGGGGCGTGAAGAATCAGCCCCAGCATTTT,CASSPGGVKNQPQHF,.,TRBV6-5,TRBD1,TRBJ1-5,15
TGCGCCAGCAGCCCCCTGTATGGAGATACGCAGTATTTT,CASSPLYGDTQYF,.,TRBV4-3,.,TRBJ2-3,13